The source of this T cell receptor (beta chain) is a study of regulatory T cells in long-lasting Graves disease. Study outcomes and limitations: Persistent cases favored TRBV28, TRBJ1-2 and TRBJ2-5. Persistent Graves' patients showed a TCR diversity that was lower than that of newly diagnosed ones.

The TCR beta library used iRepertoire HTBI primers with Arm-PCR amplification of CDR3. TCRdb recomputed calls from the multiplex PCR reads with MiXCR, one row per CDR3 protein. The sample has fewer than 450,000 distinct CDR3 sequences; less than 25% are singletons. The CDR3 runs to 18 residues. Germline V gene lookup returns CDR1 MNHNS and CDR2 SASEGT. The junction had 9 bases not matched to a gene; V was cut back by 6 bases and J by 0 bases. Worth noting for this clonotype: Its antigen is undetermined.

The sample's time point: persistent/refractory GD, antithyroid drugs over 5 years with positive TRAb. Extracted RNA from PBMCs served as the source of the TCR library. This TCR came from a female donor with Graves disease. This chain uses TRBV6-1 with TRBJ2-1, with 12 bases fitting TRBD1. The specimen comprised peripheral blood mononuclear cells (PBMCs), sampled when the disease was refractory, from a patient treated with antithyroid drugs. DNA for the CDR3: TGTGCCAGCAGCCCCGGGACAGGGGGCGTACGCTCCTACAATGAGCAGTTCTTC. This sequence encodes CASSPGTGGVRSYNEQFF.